The present T cell receptor (beta chain) was sequenced within a study of identifying expanded T cells in peripheral blood. Points from the study as a whole: Over two and four weeks, about 15 and 19 clones changed, versus roughly 1.2 between replicates. Clone count variance between roughly 2-week samples rose with total template count.

Trimming pared 4 bases from V and 3 bases from J, leaving 6 bases between. The germline gives CDR1 MDHEN, CDR2 SYDVKM. The CDR3 totals 12 residues. Worth noting for this clone: The antigen remains undetermined.

No infections or other immune events were documented during collection. The assay was immunoSEQ multiplex PCR, and TCRdb's table has in-frame clones only and misses some. The sample has 85,000 to 120,000 clones; around 88% are singletons. This receptor was identified in a person between 18 and 69 years old in good health. The sequenced sample was blood. V and J are TRBV28 and TRBJ2-5; D possibly matches TRBD1 or TRBD2 (5 bases each). CDR3 sequence reads: CASSWGKETQYF. DNA for the CDR3: TGTGCCAGCAGTTGGGGGAAAGAGACCCAGTACTTC. The variable domain in full, completed from reference TRBV28 and TRBJ2-5, reads DVKVTQSSRYLVKRTGEKVFLECVQDMDHENMFWYRQDPGLGLRLIYFSYDVKMKEKGDIPEGYSVSREKKERFSLILESASTNQTSMYLCASSWGKETQYFGPGTRLLVL.